The 20 T cell receptor beta chains presented below share a single source sample, sequenced in a study of tumor and adjacent non-tumor tissue in lung cancer (dated by TCRdb to the late 2010s). RNA was extracted from bulk unsorted tissue and checked for quality with a NanoDrop ND-1000 and an Agilent 2100. Receptor amplification or capture employed multiplex PCR. The sequencer was an Illumina HiSeq 2500. TCRbeta libraries were constructed through three rounds of nested PCR with primers (Table S4) according to protocols modified from ARM-PCR. Using fastp at Q25 and MiXCR, TCRdb reprocessed the public reads and kept productive beta chains. Each CDR3 protein gets just one entry, which takes the most common genes and DNA from the rows behind it. The sample table contains more than 85,000 distinct CDR3 sequences; only one count was recorded for around 59% of them. The ten largest make up roughly 14% of the sample.

The specimen was lung tumor tissue. These receptors originate from a man aged 70-80 years with non-small cell lung cancer.

The genes are TRBV11-2 and TRBJ2-5, with unresolved D. Trimming took 5 bases from V and 4 from J, leaving 14 bases between them. Germline V gene lookup returns CDR1 SGHAT and CDR2 FQNNGV. This CDR3 region has 14 residues. CDR3 loop: CASSHRQARETQYF. In DNA, the CDR3 is TGTGCCAGCAGCCATAGACAAGCGAGAGAGACCCAGTACTTC.

Concerning this clonotype: This may be a read error: a much more frequent sequence differs by one nucleotide. V gene TRBV5-4 combines with J gene TRBJ1-2; no clear D gene. This CDR3 comprises 13 residues. Germline CDR1 and CDR2: SGHNT and YYREEE (reference sequence). The CDR3 protein is CANSFAGPYGYTF. CDR3 nucleotide sequence: TGTGCCAACAGCTTTGCAGGACCCTATGGCTACACCTTC. Looking up the rest from reference TRBV5-4 and TRBJ1-2 gives the full variable domain: ETGVTQSPTHLIKTRGQQVTLRCSSQSGHNTVSWYQQALGQGPQFIFQYYREEENGRGNFPPRFSGLQFPNYSSELNVNALELDDSALYLCANSFAGPYGYTFGSGTRLTVV.

This clonotype was seen repeatedly, ten times or more. The rearrangement links TRBV29-1 to TRBJ2-4, with 11 bases that match TRBD1. Trimming at V came to 4 bases and at J to 7 bases, leaving 6 bases not matched to a gene. CDR3 length: 14 residues. CDR1 is SQVTM, CDR2 ANQGSEA, per germline. The CDR3 protein is CSVARDRGRNIQYF. The CDR3, as DNA: TGCAGCGTTGCACGGGACAGGGGGAGGAACATTCAGTACTTC.

The genes are TRBV11-1 and TRBJ2-5, with D maybe TRBD2 (5 bases). CDR1 SGHAT and CDR2 FQDESV come from the germline V gene (reference sequence). Trimming cost V 10 bases and J 2 bases, with 14 bases left between them. The CDR3 has 13 residues. The CDR3, as DNA: TGTGCCACCCGGGGTGATCCACAAGAGACCCAGTACTTC. Amino acids: CATRGDPQETQYF.

This clonotype was seen ten or more times. DNA of the CDR3: TGTGCCAGCAGCGCTCTTGCTCTAGCGAGCACAGATACGCAGTATTTT. Translation: CASSALALASTDTQYF. The rearrangement links TRBV5-4 to TRBJ2-3, with D perhaps matching TRBD2 (6 bases). Trimming shortened V by 4 bases and J by 0 bases, and 15 bases separated the two germline ends. The CDR3 is 16 amino acids. Germline CDR1 is SGHNT and CDR2 is YYREEE (reference sequence).

The chain uses TRBV5-1 and TRBJ2-3; 7 bases are shared with TRBD1. The CDR3 loop spans 15 amino acids. Germline V gene data show CDR1 as SGHRS and CDR2 as YFSETQ. With V trimmed by 4 bases and J by 5 bases, 10 bases remained unmatched. CDR3 DNA: TGCGCCAGCAGCCTCGTTCGACAGGGAGTAGATACGCAGTATTTT. It codes for CASSLVRQGVDTQYF.

This clonotype was detected a few times. One end of the junction fails to match germline, which may point to a read error. The CDR3 region is CSASWTGGNTIYF. CDR3 bases: TGTAGCGCTTCGTGGACAGGGGGAAACACCATATATTTT. The chain has TRBV29-1 and TRBJ1-3, with TRBD1 matching over 8 bases. CDR3 length equals 13 residues. Germline CDR1 and CDR2: SQVTM and ANQGSEA. Variable domain in full (rest from reference TRBV29-1 and TRBJ1-3): SAVISQKPSRDICQRGTSLTIQCQVDSQVTMMFWYRQQPGQSLTLIATANQGSEATYESGFVIDKFPISRPNLTFSTLTVSNMSPEDSSIYLCSASWTGGNTIYFGEGSWLTVV.

Turning to this clonotype: The CDR3 end shows no conserved phenylalanine or tryptophan, and so a read error is likely. For the CDR3, the DNA is TGTGCCAGCGGCGGTTCCGAGGGGGCCCAGTACATC. As protein: CASGGSEGAQYI. J is TRBJ2-5 and V is TRBV5-5, with D possibly TRBD1 on 6 matching bases. This CDR3 contains 12 residues. Per the germline V gene, CDR1 is SGHKS and CDR2 is YYEKEE (reference sequence). V was trimmed by 7 bases and J by 9 bases, leaving 16 bases between them.

Only one count was recorded for this clonotype. The conserved phenylalanine or tryptophan normally closing the CDR3 is absent here, so this likely arose from a read error. V and J are TRBV11-2 and TRBJ2-7; unclear D gene. The CDR3 contains 12 residues. Germline assignment: CDR1 SGHAT and CDR2 FQNNGV. The CDR3 coding sequence is TGTGTCAGCAGCCCCACAAGGTACGAGCAGTACCTC. It yields the protein CVSSPTRYEQYL.

Of note for this clonotype: A much larger clonotype is one base distant, so this may be a read error. V gene TRBV5-4 combines with J gene TRBJ1-3, with D possibly being TRBD1 (5 bases). Trimming took 3 bases from V and 3 from J, leaving 16 bases between them. The CDR3 sequence is 16 residues long. Germline V gene lookup returns CDR1 SGHNT and CDR2 YYREEE (reference sequence). For the CDR3, the DNA is TGTGCCAGCAGCTCGTTTCGGGGGTCAGGTGGAAACACCATATATTTT. Its translation is CASSSFRGSGGNTIYF.

About this clonotype itself: Being one base from a much bigger clone, this may be a read error. The chain combines TRBV20-1 with TRBJ2-7; D remains unclear. Per germline, CDR1 DFQATT and CDR2 SNEGSKA (reference sequence). This CDR3 contains 13 residues. The CDR3 protein is CSARRTSSYEHYF. The CDR3 bases are TGCAGTGCTAGGAGGACGAGCTCCTACGAGCACTACTTC.

As regards this clonotype: A read error may account for a junction end that differs from germline. The chain links TRBV20-1 to TRBJ2-7; tentative D call: TRBD1 (6 bases). In germline, CDR1 is DFQATT, CDR2 SNEGSKA (reference sequence). This CDR3 has 11 residues. The CDR3 DNA is TGCAGTTCGGACAGTGGCGACGAGCAGTGCTTC. This translates into CSSDSGDEQCF.

In the case of this clonotype: This may arise from a read error, as a much more abundant clone is one base away. The chain links TRBV5-4 to TRBJ2-1; D uncertain. Germline CDR1 is SGHNT and CDR2 is YYREEE (reference sequence). The CDR3 is made up of 13 amino acids. Trimming cost V 10 bases and J 7 bases, with 18 bases left between them. In nucleotides, the CDR3 is TGTGCCTTCTCTAGAGTTGGGGATAATGAGCAGTTCTTC. Translation: CAFSRVGDNEQFF.

This clonotype was counted between two and nine times. A much larger clone is a single base away; this may be a read error. The CDR3 region is CASIPDRALMNTEAFF. The CDR3 coding sequence is TGTGCCAGCATCCCGGACAGGGCTCTCATGAACACTGAAGCTTTCTTT. The genes are TRBV6-6 and TRBJ1-1; the match to TRBD1 covers 8 bases. The ends lost 7 bases at V and 0 bases at J; junction bases unmatched: 10. The germline V gene encodes CDR1 MNHNY and CDR2 SVGAGI (reference sequence). CDR3 size: 16 residues.

This clonotype was picked up one time. This rearrangement joins TRBV30 to TRBJ2-1, with 8 bases fitting TRBD2. CDR1 and CDR2 from the germline V gene are GTSNPN and SVGIG (reference sequence). The CDR3 extends over 13 amino acids. The V gene end was trimmed by 5 bases and the J gene end by 7 bases; junction bases not matched to a gene: 7. CDR3 region: CAWAGRADNEQFF. The CDR3 coding sequence is TGTGCCTGGGCCGGGAGGGCCGATAATGAGCAGTTCTTC.

This clonotype was detected only once. One end of the junction fails to match germline, which may point to a read error. This rearrangement joins TRBV20-1 to TRBJ2-3; TRBD1 or TRBD2 may be the D gene (6 bases each). The CDR3 spans 17 residues. Germline-derived CDR1 and CDR2 are DFQATT and SNEGSKA (reference sequence). DNA of the CDR3: TGCAGTGCCCGGAGGGGTCCGGGACAACGGCTCACAGATAAGCAGTATTTT. It translates to CSARRGPGQRLTDKQYF.

A few counts support this clonotype. A much larger clone is a single base away; this may be a read error. The gene calls are TRBV6-5 and TRBJ2-1; 10 nucleotides match TRBD2. The CDR3 length is 16 residues. Germline V gene sequence: CDR1 MNHEY, CDR2 SVGAGI. The V and J ends lost 4 bases and 6 bases, in that order; junction bases with no gene match: 9. The CDR3: CASSSPSSGSSNEQFF. The CDR3 nucleotides are TGTGCCAGCAGTTCGCCTTCTAGCGGGAGCAGCAATGAGCAGTTCTTC.

Of note for this clonotype: One end of the junction fails to match germline, which may point to a read error. V and J are TRBV11-2 and TRBJ2-7, with 12 bases that match TRBD1. The CDR3 contains 15 residues. The germline V gene has CDR1 SGHAT and CDR2 FQNNGV. This CDR3 is CAGSFGTGGIYKQYF. In DNA, the CDR3 is TGTGCCGGCAGCTTTGGGACAGGGGGCATCTACAAGCAGTACTTC. The whole variable domain, remainder taken from reference TRBV11-2 and TRBJ2-7, is EAGVAQSPRYKIIEKRQSVAFWCNPISGHATLYWYQQILGQGPKLLIQFQNNGVVDDSQLPKDRFSAERLKGVDSTLKIQPAKLEDSAVYLCAGSFGTGGIYKQYFGPGTRLTVT.

The chain combines TRBV6-5 with TRBJ2-2; D gene unclear. Germline lookup yields CDR1 MNHEY and CDR2 SVGAGI. This CDR3 region has 13 residues. Trimming removed 11 bases from V and 6 bases from J, with 16 bases in between. The DNA for the CDR3 is TGTGCCGGCGGTCTGGGTCGAGCCGGGGAGCTGTTTTTT. The encoded protein is CAGGLGRAGELFF.

As regards this clonotype: Germline and junction disagree at one end, which may indicate a read error. The V and J genes are TRBV5-5 and TRBJ1-1, with D hard to call. This CDR3 comprises 13 residues. Germline CDR1 SGHKS, CDR2 YYEKEE (reference sequence). The CDR3 loop reads CASSFSGNIEAFF. CDR3 in DNA: TGTGCCAGTAGCTTTTCGGGGAACATTGAAGCTTTCTTT.